This T cell receptor beta chain was retrieved from a study of T cells after yellow fever vaccination. Notes on the study in general: Post-booster samples contained most primary-vaccination clones (about 95% CD4, approximately 88% CD8).

This clonotype was picked up many times. The antigen remains unidentified. From the 5' RACE reads, TCRdb called clonotypes with MiXCR, one entry per CDR3 protein. The table records more than 350,000 distinct CDR3 sequences, about 9.9% of them present only once. The CDR3 has 14 amino acids. CDR1 is SGHRS, CDR2 YFSETQ, per germline. Trimming cost V 5 bases and J 3 bases, with 14 bases left between them. The chain couples TRBV5-1 to TRBJ1-2; the D gene is possibly TRBD1 (5 bases). The receptor was derived from a man in his late teens or twenties who received the YFV17D yellow fever vaccine. The sample in question was PBMCs, obtained on the day of the first yellow fever vaccination. CDR3 DNA sequence: TGCGCCAGCAGTCTCGGGGGACTGGACTATGGCTACACCTTC. It encodes CASSLGGLDYGYTF. The variable domain in full, with the rest retrieved from reference TRBV5-1 and TRBJ1-2, is KAGVTQTPRYLIKTRGQQVTLSCSPISGHRSVSWYQQTPGQGLQFLFEYFSETQRNKGNFPGRFSGRQFSNSRSEMNVSTLELGDSALYLCASSLGGLDYGYTFGSGTRLTVV.